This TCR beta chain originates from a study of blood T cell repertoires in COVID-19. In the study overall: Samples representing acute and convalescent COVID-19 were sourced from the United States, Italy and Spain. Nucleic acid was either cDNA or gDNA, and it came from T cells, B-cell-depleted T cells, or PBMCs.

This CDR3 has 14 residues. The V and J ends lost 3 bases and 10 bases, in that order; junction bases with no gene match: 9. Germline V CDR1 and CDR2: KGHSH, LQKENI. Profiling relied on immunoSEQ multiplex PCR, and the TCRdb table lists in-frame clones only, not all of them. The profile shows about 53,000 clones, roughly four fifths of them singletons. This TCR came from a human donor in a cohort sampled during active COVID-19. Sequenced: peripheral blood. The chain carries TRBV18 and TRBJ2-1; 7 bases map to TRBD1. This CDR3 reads CASSPRTGDDEQFF. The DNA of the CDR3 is TGTGCCAGCTCACCTAGAACAGGGGACGACGAGCAGTTCTTC.